The source of this T cell receptor (beta chain) is a study of T cells in Graves' hyperthyroidism and ophthalmopathy. Study conclusions and caveats: A median 6.5 months before onset, the model predicted ophthalmopathy. Blood held most thyroid clonotypes expanded above 0.001 frequency.

Patients aged 18 to 65 had newly diagnosed hyperthyroidism of under 2 months' duration. From roughly 10 ml of fresh peripheral blood, PBMCs were isolated. This CDR3 has 15 amino acids. With V trimmed by 0 bases and J by 1 base, 3 bases remained unmatched. From germline, CDR1 is SGHRS and CDR2 YFSETQ. Comments on this clonotype: Its target is unknown.

Amplification of TCR beta CDR3 regions was performed using RNA transcripts as template. The HTBI primer set drove a first-round RT-PCR of the TCR CDR3. MiXCR, run by TCRdb on the multiplex PCR reads, gives a single entry per CDR3 protein. The sample includes about 350,000 distinct CDR3 sequences, about 15% of them seen just once. The chain has TRBV5-1 and TRBJ1-1, with TRBD1 matching over 7 bases. The TCR was taken from a woman aged 30 to 39 with Graves' hyperthyroidism. The sample consisted of blood. CDR3 sequence reads: CASSLEGTANTEAFF. The CDR3 nucleotides are TGCGCCAGCAGCTTGGAGGGGACAGCGAACACTGAAGCTTTCTTT.